This T cell receptor beta chain was sequenced in a study of identical twins. This clonotype appeared a few times. TCRdb processed the 5' RACE reads anew with MiXCR; each CDR3 protein has one entry. This sample has around 530,000 distinct CDR3 sequences, with roughly 15% found just once. Germline V gives CDR1 SGHRS, CDR2 YFSETQ. The CDR3 is 15 amino acids. The ends lost 3 bases at V and 6 bases at J; junction bases unmatched: 10. This sample was also put to use in a study of yellow fever vaccine responses in identical twins.

The chain employs TRBV5-1 and TRBJ2-3; 7 positions agree with TRBD1. The sequencing sample was made of CD4+ T cells sorted from blood. This TCR came from a woman in her late teens or twenties in good health. DNA for the CDR3: TGCGCCAGCAGCTCTTTGACAGGGATTGGTGATACGCAGTATTTT. Amino acid sequence: CASSSLTGIGDTQYF.